This is a list of T cell receptor beta chains from one sample in a study of blood T cell repertoires in COVID-19. Repertoires were generated with immunoSEQ multiplex PCR, while TCRdb's copy carries only in-frame clones and drops some. The sample holds about 75,000 clones, 65% to 90% seen once. Sequencing input: peripheral blood. Receptor source: a woman aged 50 to 60 with acute or convalescent COVID-19. CDR3s include the opening cysteine and the closing phenylalanine or tryptophan. Fields, in order: D gene, V gene, clone size, J gene, CDR3 protein, CDR3 DNA. D genes are given only for firm matches. Not every row has a clone size; where given, it reads once, few, many or a size class.

TRBD1	TRBV11-3	NA	TRBJ2-1	CASSLVMTGTANEQFF	TGTGCCAGCAGCTTAGTTATGACCGGGACAGCAAATGAGCAGTTCTTC
NA	TRBV3-1/TRBV3-2	NA	TRBJ1-5	CASSPTGWDQPQHF	TGTGCCAGCAGCCCGACAGGTTGGGATCAGCCCCAGCATTTT
TRBD2	TRBV27	NA	TRBJ2-3	CASSLYGVISFGRGDSDTQYF	TGTGCCAGCAGTTTATACGGGGTCATATCGTTCGGGCGGGGGGACTCGGATACGCAGTATTTT
TRBD2	TRBV18	NA	TRBJ2-2	CASSPRSLAGTYFELFF	TGTGCCAGCTCACCACGGAGTCTAGCGGGGACCTACTTCGAGCTGTTTTTT
NA	TRBV25-1	NA	TRBJ1-2	CASSWGLHGYTF	TGTGCCAGCAGTTGGGGACTTCATGGCTACACCTTC
NA	TRBV19	NA	TRBJ1-2	CASSSTGRQGRYGYTF	TGTGCCAGTAGTAGTACTGGGAGGCAGGGTAGATATGGCTACACCTTC
NA	TRBV28	few	TRBJ2-2	CASTPSGRGMNTGELFF	TGTGCCAGCACCCCCAGCGGTCGGGGGATGAACACCGGGGAGCTGTTTTTT
NA	TRBV29-1	few	TRBJ2-3	CSLDAGTDTQYF	TGCAGCCTCGACGCGGGGACAGATACGCAGTATTTT
TRBD1	TRBV9	NA	TRBJ2-1	CASSVAFGTGMYNEQFF	TGTGCCAGCAGCGTAGCCTTCGGGACAGGGATGTACAATGAGCAGTTCTTC
TRBD2	TRBV6-2/TRBV6-3	NA	TRBJ2-6	CASSYGTISGANVLTF	TGTGCCAGCAGTTATGGGACTATCTCTGGGGCCAACGTCCTGACTTTC
TRBD1	TRBV19	NA	TRBJ1-6	CASRDSLRSSYNSPLHF	TGTGCCAGTCGGGACAGCTTAAGGAGCTCCTATAATTCACCCCTCCACTTT
TRBD1	TRBV5-6	NA	TRBJ1-2	CASIPSGQGSPRLYGYTF	TGTGCCAGCATCCCAAGTGGACAGGGATCACCGCGCCTCTATGGCTACACCTTC
TRBD1	TRBV7-3	NA	TRBJ1-2	CASSRTGTGSSGYTF	TGTGCCAGCAGTCGGACCGGGACAGGGAGTAGCGGCTACACCTTC
NA	TRBV6-6	NA	TRBJ2-7	CASSSRGEQYF	TGTGCCAGCAGTTCTCGGGGCGAGCAGTACTTC
NA	TRBV12-3/TRBV12-4	NA	TRBJ2-7	CASSWAAEQYF	TGTGCCAGCAGTTGGGCAGCCGAGCAGTACTTC
TRBD2	TRBV27	NA	TRBJ2-7	CASSLYGGGSSYEQYF	TGTGCCAGCAGTTTATACGGGGGGGGTAGCTCCTACGAGCAGTACTTC